The 10 T cell receptor beta chains below come from one sample, sequenced in a study of shared T cell receptors in the human thymus. The table came from immunoSEQ multiplex PCR; TCRdb's copy has only in-frame clones and leaves some out. The sample gives about 660,000 clones, roughly 90% of which show up once; around 0.01% is in the top ten. The same sample was also used in a study of human thymus T cells.

Source material: thymocytes. The receptor set was obtained from a boy in the first two years of life with a congenital heart defect.

The rearrangement uses TRBV6-5 and TRBJ2-1; D may be TRBD2 (5 bases). CDR3 length: 14 amino acids. V was cut by 9 bases and J by 3 bases, with 15 bases left in between. CDR1 and CDR2 from the germline V gene are MNHEY and SVGAGI. The DNA of the CDR3 is TGTGCCAGTGGTCCCCTAGCCCGCTACAATGAGCAGTTCTTC. Translating it yields CASGPLARYNEQFF.

V is TRBV30 and J is TRBJ2-1, with 15 bases identical to TRBD2. V lost 5 bases and J lost 7; bases outside the gene matches: 12. CDR1 is GTSNPN and CDR2 is SVGIG in the germline V gene (reference sequence). The CDR3 length is 17 residues. DNA for the CDR3: TGTGCCTGGGGGGGGACTAGCGGGAGGTTTGGTAGTAATGAGCAGTTCTTC. Residues: CAWGGTSGRFGSNEQFF.

The chain joins TRBV25-1 to TRBJ2-2; 8 nucleotides match TRBD1. The CDR3 extends over 15 amino acids. Trimming removed 2 bases from V and 6 bases from J; junction bases left unmatched: 5. In germline, CDR1 is MGHDK, CDR2 SYGVNS. This CDR3 is CASSEDRGGAGELFF. The CDR3 DNA is TGTGCCAGCAGTGAAGACAGGGGAGGAGCCGGGGAGCTGTTTTTT. The full variable domain, with the rest looked up from reference TRBV25-1 and TRBJ2-2, is EADIYQTPRYLVIGTGKKITLECSQTMGHDKMYWYQQDPGMELHLIHYSYGVNSTEKGDLSSESTVSRIRTEHFPLTLESARPSHTSQYLCASSEDRGGAGELFFGEGSRLTVL.

V gene TRBV6-1 combines with J gene TRBJ1-3; 7 nucleotides align to TRBD1. There are 17 residues in the CDR3. V dropped 1 base and J dropped 0; count of bases not matched to a gene: 6. Per germline, CDR1 MNHNS and CDR2 SASEGT. The DNA of the CDR3 is TGTGCCAGCAGTGAAGGGGACAGCCCCAACTCTGGAAACACCATATATTTT. Translating it yields CASSEGDSPNSGNTIYF.

The CDR3 loop reads CASSPDRTGELFF. CDR3 in DNA: TGTGCCAGCAGCCCAGACAGAACCGGGGAGCTGTTTTTT. This sequence joins TRBV5-6 and TRBJ2-2; D is possibly TRBD1 (5 bases). CDR1 SGHDT and CDR2 YYEEEE come from the germline V gene. V gave up 4 bases and J gave up 5 bases, with 9 bases separating them. CDR3 length: 13 amino acids.

The chain combines TRBV4-1 with TRBJ1-5; maybe TRBD1 (5 bases). Germline assignment: CDR1 MGHRA and CDR2 YSYEKL. CDR3 length: 13 amino acids. V was pared by 5 bases and J by 7 bases, with 12 bases between. The CDR3 loop reads CASSGGGGQPQHF. The CDR3 DNA is TGCGCCAGCAGCGGGGGTGGGGGGCAGCCCCAGCATTTT.

The rearrangement uses TRBV10-3 and TRBJ2-7, with D possibly TRBD2 on 6 matching bases. Germline loops: CDR1 ENHRY, CDR2 SYGVKD. The germline V and J ends were trimmed by 5 bases and 6 bases, with 11 bases remaining between them. This CDR3 region has 12 residues. The DNA for the CDR3 is TGTGCCATCAGTAGGCAGGGAGGCGAGCAGTACTTC. Residues: CAISRQGGEQYF.

Only a few counts were recorded for this clone. In DNA form, the CDR3 reads TGTGCCAGCACCCTAGCGGGAGTTCGGTACGAGCAGTACTTC. It yields the protein CASTLAGVRYEQYF. The V and J genes are TRBV11-3 and TRBJ2-7; 10 bases are shared with TRBD2. This CDR3 is 14 amino acids long. Losses at the gene ends were 7 bases for V and 4 bases for J; bases not matched to a gene: 7. Germline values: CDR1 SGHNT, CDR2 YENEEA.

The rearrangement uses TRBV11-2 and TRBJ2-7; the D is unclear. Germline values: CDR1 SGHAT, CDR2 FQNNGV. Trimming removed 3 bases at V and 2 bases at J, with 8 bases between. The CDR3 is 13 residues long. CDR3 coding DNA: TGTGCCAGCAGCTTGAGGCTCCCCTACGAGCAGTACTTC. Encoded protein: CASSLRLPYEQYF.

This clone was counted only a few times. The rearrangement joins TRBV13 to TRBJ2-1; 13 nucleotides match TRBD2. There are 18 residues in the CDR3. The germline gives CDR1 PRHDT, CDR2 FYEKMQ (reference sequence). Losses at the gene ends were 5 bases for V and 7 bases for J; bases not matched to a gene: 14. The CDR3 loop is CASSISTSGRSEANEQFF. In DNA, the CDR3 is TGTGCCAGCAGCATATCGACTAGCGGGAGGAGTGAGGCTAATGAGCAGTTCTTC.